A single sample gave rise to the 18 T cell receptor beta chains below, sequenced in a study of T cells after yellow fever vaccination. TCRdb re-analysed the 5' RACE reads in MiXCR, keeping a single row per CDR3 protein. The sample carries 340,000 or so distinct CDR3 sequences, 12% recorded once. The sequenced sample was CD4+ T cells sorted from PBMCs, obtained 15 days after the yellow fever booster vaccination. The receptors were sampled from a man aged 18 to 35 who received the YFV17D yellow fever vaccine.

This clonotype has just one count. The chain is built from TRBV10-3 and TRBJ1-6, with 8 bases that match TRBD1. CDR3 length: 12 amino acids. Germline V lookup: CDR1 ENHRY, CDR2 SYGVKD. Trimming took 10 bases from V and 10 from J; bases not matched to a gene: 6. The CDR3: CATQDRASPLHF. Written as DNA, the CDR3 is TGTGCCACCCAGGACAGGGCCTCACCCCTCCACTTT.

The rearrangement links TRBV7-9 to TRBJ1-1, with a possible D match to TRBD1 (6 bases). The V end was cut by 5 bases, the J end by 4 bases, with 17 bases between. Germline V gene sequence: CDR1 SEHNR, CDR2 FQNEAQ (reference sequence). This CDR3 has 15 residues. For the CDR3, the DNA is TGTGCCAGCAGCAGTGGACTCAGGGGTGGCACTGAAGCTTTCTTT. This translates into CASSSGLRGGTEAFF.

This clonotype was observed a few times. This chain's CDR3 is CASRGTVGRGTEAFF. CDR3 nucleotides: TGCGCCAGCAGAGGGACAGTGGGCAGGGGCACTGAAGCTTTCTTT. V is TRBV5-1 and J is TRBJ1-1; 7 nucleotides match TRBD1. V shed 5 bases, J shed 4 bases, and the junction held 11 bases outside the gene matches. CDR3 length: 15 residues. Germline V CDR1 and CDR2: SGHRS, YFSETQ. Supplemented by reference TRBV5-1 and TRBJ1-1, the full variable domain reads KAGVTQTPRYLIKTRGQQVTLSCSPISGHRSVSWYQQTPGQGLQFLFEYFSETQRNKGNFPGRFSGRQFSNSRSEMNVSTLELGDSALYLCASRGTVGRGTEAFFGQGTRLTVV.

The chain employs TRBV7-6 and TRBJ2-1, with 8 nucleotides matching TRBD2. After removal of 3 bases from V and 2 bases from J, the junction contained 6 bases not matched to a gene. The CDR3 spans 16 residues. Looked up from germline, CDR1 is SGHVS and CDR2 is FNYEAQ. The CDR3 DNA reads TGTGCCAGCAGCTTCAGCTTAGCGGGGACCTACAATGAGCAGTTCTTC. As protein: CASSFSLAGTYNEQFF.

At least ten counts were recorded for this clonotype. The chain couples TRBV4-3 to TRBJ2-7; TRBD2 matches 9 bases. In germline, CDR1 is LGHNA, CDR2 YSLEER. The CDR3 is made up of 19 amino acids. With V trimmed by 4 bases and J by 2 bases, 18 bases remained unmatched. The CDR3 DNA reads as TGCGCCAGCAGCCTAGAACTAGCGGGTCCGTCCGTGGCTCCCTACGAGCAGTACTTC. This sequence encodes CASSLELAGPSVAPYEQYF.

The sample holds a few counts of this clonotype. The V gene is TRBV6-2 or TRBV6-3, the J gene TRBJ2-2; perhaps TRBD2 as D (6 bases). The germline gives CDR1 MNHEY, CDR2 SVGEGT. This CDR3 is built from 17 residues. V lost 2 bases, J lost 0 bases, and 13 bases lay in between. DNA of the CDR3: TGTGCCAGCAGTTACCCCCTAGCGAACGCGAACACCGGGGAGCTGTTTTTT. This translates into CASSYPLANANTGELFF.

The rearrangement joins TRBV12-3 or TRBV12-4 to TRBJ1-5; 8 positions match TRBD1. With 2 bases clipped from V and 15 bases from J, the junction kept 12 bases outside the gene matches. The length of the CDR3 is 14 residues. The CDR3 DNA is TGTGCCAGCAGTTTATCCGATTCGAGGGACAGGCGGCATTTT. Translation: CASSLSDSRDRRHF.

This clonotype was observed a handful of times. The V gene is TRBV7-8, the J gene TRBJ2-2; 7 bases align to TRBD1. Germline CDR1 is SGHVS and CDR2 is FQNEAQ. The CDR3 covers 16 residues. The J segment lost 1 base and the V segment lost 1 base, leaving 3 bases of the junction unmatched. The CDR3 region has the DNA TGTGCCAGCAGCTTAGTTAGGACAGGGAACACCGGGGAGCTGTTTTTT. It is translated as CASSLVRTGNTGELFF. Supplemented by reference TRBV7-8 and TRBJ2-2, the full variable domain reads GAGVSQSPRYKVAKRGQDVALRCDPISGHVSLFWYQQALGQGPEFLTYFQNEAQLDKSGLPSDRFFAERPEGSVSTLKIQRTQQEDSAVYLCASSLVRTGNTGELFFGEGSRLTVL.

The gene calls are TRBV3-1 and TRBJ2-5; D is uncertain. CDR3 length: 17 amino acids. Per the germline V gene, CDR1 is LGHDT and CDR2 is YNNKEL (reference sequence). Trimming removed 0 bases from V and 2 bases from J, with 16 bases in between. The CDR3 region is CASSQDRQARLQETQYF. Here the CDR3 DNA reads TGTGCCAGCAGCCAAGATCGGCAGGCCCGTTTGCAAGAGACCCAGTACTTC.

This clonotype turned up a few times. In nucleotides, the CDR3 is TGTGCCAGCAGTTACGGCGGGGGCCCCCATGAAGCTTTCTTT. Translating gives CASSYGGGPHEAFF. The chain has TRBV6-5 and TRBJ1-1; tentative D call: TRBD1 (6 bases). Germline assignment: CDR1 MNHEY and CDR2 SVGAGI. The CDR3 is made up of 14 amino acids. The V end lost 2 bases, the J end lost 7 bases, and 14 bases lay between the germline ends.

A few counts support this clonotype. CDR3 DNA sequence: TGTGCCAGCAGCTCTGGACTAGCCTCGAGTTACACAGATACGCAGTATTTT. Amino acids: CASSSGLASSYTDTQYF. The V and J genes are TRBV11-2 and TRBJ2-3; 8 bases map to TRBD2. Germline V gene data show CDR1 as SGHAT and CDR2 as FQNNGV. The V segment lost 4 bases and the J segment 2 bases; nucleotides outside the gene matches: 11. The CDR3 runs to 17 residues.

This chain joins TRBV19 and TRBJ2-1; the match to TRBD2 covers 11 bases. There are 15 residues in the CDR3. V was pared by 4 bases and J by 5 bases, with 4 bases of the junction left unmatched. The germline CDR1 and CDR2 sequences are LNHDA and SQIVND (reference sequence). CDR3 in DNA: TGTGCCAGTAGTACCGGACTAGCGGGTAACAATGAGCAGTTCTTC. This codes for CASSTGLAGNNEQFF.

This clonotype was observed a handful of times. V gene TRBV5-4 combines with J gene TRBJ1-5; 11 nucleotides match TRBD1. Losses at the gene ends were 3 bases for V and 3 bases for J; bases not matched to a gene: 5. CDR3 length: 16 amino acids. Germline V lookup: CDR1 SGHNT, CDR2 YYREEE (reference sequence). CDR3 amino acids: CASSWDRGKSNQPQHF. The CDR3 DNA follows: TGTGCCAGCAGCTGGGACAGGGGGAAGTCCAATCAGCCCCAGCATTTT.

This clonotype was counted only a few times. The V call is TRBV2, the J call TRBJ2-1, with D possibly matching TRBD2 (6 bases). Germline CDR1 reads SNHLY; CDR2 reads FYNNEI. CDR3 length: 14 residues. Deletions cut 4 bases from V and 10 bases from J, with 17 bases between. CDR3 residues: CASSARPGGAEQFF. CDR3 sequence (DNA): TGTGCCAGCAGTGCCCGACCCGGAGGGGCCGAGCAGTTCTTC.

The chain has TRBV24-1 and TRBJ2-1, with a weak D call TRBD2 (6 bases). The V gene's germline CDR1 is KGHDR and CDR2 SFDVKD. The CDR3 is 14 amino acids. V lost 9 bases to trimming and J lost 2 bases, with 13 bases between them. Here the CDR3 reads CATGGRGTYNEQFF. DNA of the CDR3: TGTGCCACCGGAGGCCGGGGGACCTACAATGAGCAGTTCTTC.

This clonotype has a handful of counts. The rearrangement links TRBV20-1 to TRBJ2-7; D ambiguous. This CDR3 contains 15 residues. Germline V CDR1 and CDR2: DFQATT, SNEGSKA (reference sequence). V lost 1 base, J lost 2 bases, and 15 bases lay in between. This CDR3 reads CSARAAVGFAYEQYF. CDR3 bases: TGCAGTGCTAGAGCCGCGGTGGGGTTCGCCTACGAGCAGTACTTC.

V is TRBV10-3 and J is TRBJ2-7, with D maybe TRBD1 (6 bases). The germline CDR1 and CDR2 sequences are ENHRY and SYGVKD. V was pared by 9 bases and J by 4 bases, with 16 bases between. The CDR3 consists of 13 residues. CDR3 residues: CAIRGFLEYEQYV. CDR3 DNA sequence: TGTGCCATAAGGGGGTTTTTGGAGTACGAGCAGTACGTC.

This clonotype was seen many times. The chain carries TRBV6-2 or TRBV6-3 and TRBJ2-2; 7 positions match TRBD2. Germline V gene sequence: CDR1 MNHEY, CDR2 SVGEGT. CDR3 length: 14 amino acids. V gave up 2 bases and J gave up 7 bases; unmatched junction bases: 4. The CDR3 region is CASSYGDYRGELFF. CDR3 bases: TGTGCCAGCAGTTACGGGGACTACCGCGGGGAGCTGTTTTTT.